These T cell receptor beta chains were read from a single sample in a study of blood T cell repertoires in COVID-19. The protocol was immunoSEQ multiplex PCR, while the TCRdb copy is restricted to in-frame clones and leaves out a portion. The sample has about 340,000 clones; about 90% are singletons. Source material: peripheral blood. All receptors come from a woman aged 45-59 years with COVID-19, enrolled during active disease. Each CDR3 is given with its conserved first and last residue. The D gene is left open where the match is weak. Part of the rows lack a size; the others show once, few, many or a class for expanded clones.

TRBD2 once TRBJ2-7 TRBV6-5 CASKSLGGTYEQYF TGTGCCAGCAAGAGCCTCGGGGGGACCTACGAGCAGTACTTC
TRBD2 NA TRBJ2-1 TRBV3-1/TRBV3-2 CASSQIPLAGGPYEQFF TGTGCCAGCAGCCAAATCCCGCTAGCGGGAGGGCCGTATGAGCAGTTCTTC
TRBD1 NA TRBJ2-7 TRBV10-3 CAISGTGTGLNEQYF TGTGCCATCAGTGGCACCGGGACAGGGCTAAACGAGCAGTACTTC
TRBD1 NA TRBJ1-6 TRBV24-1 CATPNQGAISPLHF TGTGCCACGCCGAACCAGGGGGCTATTTCACCCCTCCACTTT
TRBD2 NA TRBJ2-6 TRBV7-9 CASSSGLAESSGANVLTF TGTGCCAGCAGCTCTGGTCTAGCGGAGAGCTCTGGGGCCAACGTCCTGACTTTC
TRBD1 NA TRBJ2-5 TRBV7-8 CASSFGTGWYQETQYF TGTGCCAGCAGCTTCGGGACAGGGTGGTACCAAGAGACCCAGTACTTC
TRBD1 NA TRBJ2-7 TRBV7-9 CASSTDPGQGAGEQYF TGTGCCAGCAGCACCGACCCGGGACAGGGCGCGGGGGAGCAGTACTTC
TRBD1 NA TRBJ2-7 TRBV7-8 CASSIQGGPHEQYF TGTGCCAGCAGCATACAAGGGGGCCCCCACGAGCAGTACTTC
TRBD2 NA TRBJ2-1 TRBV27 CASSLKASGSVYNEQFF TGTGCCAGCAGTTTGAAGGCTAGCGGGAGTGTATACAATGAGCAGTTCTTC
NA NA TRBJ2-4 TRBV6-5 CASSYSTARGDIQYF TGTGCCAGCAGTTACTCTACCGCCAGGGGGGACATTCAGTACTTC
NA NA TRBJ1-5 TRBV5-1 CASSLEGVGNQPQHF TGCGCCAGCAGCTTGGAAGGGGTGGGGAATCAGCCCCAGCATTTT
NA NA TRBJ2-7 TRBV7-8 CASSLGAASLQYF TGTGCCAGCAGCTTAGGGGCGGCTAGCCTCCAGTACTTC
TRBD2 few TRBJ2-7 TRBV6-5 CASSLLGLAGGEQYF TGTGCCAGCAGCCTACTAGGGCTAGCGGGAGGGGAGCAGTACTTC
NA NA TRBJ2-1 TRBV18 CASSPGRQYNEQFF TGTGCCAGCTCACCAGGTCGACAGTACAATGAGCAGTTCTTC
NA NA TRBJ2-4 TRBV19 CASSIDPGRNIQYF TGTGCCAGTAGTATAGATCCGGGGAGGAACATTCAGTACTTC
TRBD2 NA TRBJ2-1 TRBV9 CASSTAGGPREQFF TGTGCCAGCAGCACAGCGGGAGGGCCGCGTGAGCAGTTCTTC
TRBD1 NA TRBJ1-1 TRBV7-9 CASSPRQGLNTEAFF TGTGCCAGCAGCCCGAGACAGGGCTTGAACACTGAAGCTTTCTTT
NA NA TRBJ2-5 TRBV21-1 CASSKGGLAGVVAETQYF TGTGCCAGCAGCAAAGGAGGACTAGCGGGAGTTGTGGCGGAGACCCAGTACTTC
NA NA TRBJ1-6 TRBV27 CASSLSPDGGYSPLHF TGTGCCAGCAGTTTATCACCCGACGGGGGTTATTCACCCCTCCACTTT
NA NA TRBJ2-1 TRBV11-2 CASSLGLAPNEQFF TGTGCCAGCAGCTTAGGGCTAGCGCCGAATGAGCAGTTCTTC
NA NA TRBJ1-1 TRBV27 CASSLLGGGNTEAFF TGTGCCAGCAGTTTACTGGGCGGGGGGAACACTGAAGCTTTCTTT
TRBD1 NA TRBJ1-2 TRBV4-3 CASSQDQGESYTF TGCGCCAGCAGCCAAGATCAGGGGGAGAGCTACACCTTC